Sequencing of this T cell receptor (beta chain) was carried out in a study of siplizumab effects on memory and regulatory T cells. Here immunoSEQ multiplex PCR was the method, and the copy in TCRdb shows in-frame clones only, minus some. In the table there are about 100,000 clones, 94% of which are singletons. Trimming took 2 bases from V and 7 from J, leaving 18 bases between them. Germline assignment: CDR1 MDHEN and CDR2 SYDVKM. This CDR3 has 16 amino acids. The clonotype originates from a human donor in good health. This chain uses TRBV28 with TRBJ2-1; D may be TRBD1 (5 bases). Sequencing was performed on Tregs sorted from blood. In nucleotides, the CDR3 is TGTGCCAGCAGTTTACCGCAGGGTGATGGGTGGAATGAGCAGTTCTTC. It codes for CASSLPQGDGWNEQFF.